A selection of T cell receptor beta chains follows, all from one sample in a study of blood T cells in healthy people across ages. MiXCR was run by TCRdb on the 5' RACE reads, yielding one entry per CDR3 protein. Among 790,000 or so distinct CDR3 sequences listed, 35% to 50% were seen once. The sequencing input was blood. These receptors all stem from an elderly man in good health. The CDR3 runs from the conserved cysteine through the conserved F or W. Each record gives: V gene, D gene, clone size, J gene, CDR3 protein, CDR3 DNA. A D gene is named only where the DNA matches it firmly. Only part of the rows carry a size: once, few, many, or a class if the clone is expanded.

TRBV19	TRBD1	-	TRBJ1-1	CASADTGGVSTEAFF	TGTGCCAGTGCTGACACAGGGGGCGTTTCCACTGAAGCTTTCTTT
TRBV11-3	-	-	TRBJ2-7	CASSFQASYNEQYF	TGTGCCAGCAGCTTCCAGGCGAGCTACAATGAGCAGTACTTC
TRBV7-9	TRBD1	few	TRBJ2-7	CASSPRQGAEQYF	TGTGCCAGCAGCCCCCGGCAGGGGGCCGAGCAGTACTTC
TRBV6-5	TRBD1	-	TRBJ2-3	CASSYKGQGADTQYF	TGTGCCAGCAGTTACAAGGGACAGGGTGCAGATACGCAGTATTTT
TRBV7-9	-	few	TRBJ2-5	CASSLARTGKETQYF	TGTGCCAGCAGCTTAGCTCGGACTGGAAAAGAGACCCAGTACTTC
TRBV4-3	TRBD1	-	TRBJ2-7	CASSQEDRGLYEQYF	TGCGCCAGCAGCCAAGAGGACAGGGGGCTCTACGAGCAGTACTTC
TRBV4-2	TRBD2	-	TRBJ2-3	CASSYGTMADTQYF	TGTGCCAGCAGCTACGGGACTATGGCAGATACGCAGTATTTT
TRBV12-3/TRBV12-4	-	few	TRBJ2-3	CASSLGDGAERSTDTQYF	TGTGCCAGCAGTTTAGGGGATGGAGCGGAGAGGAGCACAGATACGCAGTATTTT
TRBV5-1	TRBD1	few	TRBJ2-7	CASSTDRISEQYF	TGCGCCAGCAGCACGGACAGGATCAGCGAGCAGTACTTC
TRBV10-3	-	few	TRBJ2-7	CAISDPYRAYEQYF	TGTGCCATCAGTGATCCCTATCGTGCCTACGAGCAGTACTTC
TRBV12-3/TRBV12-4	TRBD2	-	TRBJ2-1	CASSLSGSPRNEQFF	TGTGCCAGCAGCCTTAGCGGGAGCCCCCGGAATGAGCAGTTCTTC
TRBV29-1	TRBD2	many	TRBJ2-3	CSVESASGRIDTQYF	TGCAGCGTTGAGTCCGCTAGCGGGAGAATAGATACGCAGTATTTT
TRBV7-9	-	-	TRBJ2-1	CASSWGSGLRNEQFF	TGTGCCAGCAGCTGGGGCAGCGGGCTTCGAAATGAGCAGTTCTTC
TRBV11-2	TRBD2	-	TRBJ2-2	CASSLWASGSGELFF	TGTGCCAGCAGCCTGTGGGCTAGCGGGAGTGGGGAGCTGTTTTTT
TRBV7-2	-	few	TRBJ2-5	CASSLGWAGRYQETQYF	TGTGCCAGCAGCTTAGGATGGGCGGGGCGGTACCAAGAGACCCAGTACTTC
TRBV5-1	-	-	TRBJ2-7	CASSPLQSYEQYF	TGCGCCAGCAGCCCGCTTCAGTCCTACGAGCAGTACTTC
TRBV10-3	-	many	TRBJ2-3	CAISDWQGEADTQYF	TGTGCCATCAGTGATTGGCAGGGTGAAGCAGATACGCAGTATTTT
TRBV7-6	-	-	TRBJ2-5	CASSFLSNQETQYF	TGTGCCAGCAGCTTCTTAAGCAACCAAGAGACCCAGTACTTC
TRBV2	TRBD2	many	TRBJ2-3	CASRREAGLTDTQYF	TGTGCCAGCCGGAGGGAAGCGGGATTAACAGATACGCAGTATTTT
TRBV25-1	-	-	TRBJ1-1	CASSEQGRSEAFF	TGTGCCAGCAGTGAACAGGGGAGATCTGAAGCTTTCTTT
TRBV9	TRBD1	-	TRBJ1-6	CASSLYSGTDYNSPLHF	TGTGCCAGCAGCCTATATTCCGGGACAGATTATAATTCACCCCTCCACTTT
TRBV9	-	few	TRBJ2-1	CASSVVGVDEQFF	TGTGCCAGCAGCGTAGTGGGGGTCGATGAGCAGTTCTTC
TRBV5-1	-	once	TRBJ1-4	CAGSLWGAGEKLFF	TGCGCCGGCAGCTTGTGGGGGGCTGGTGAAAAACTGTTTTTT
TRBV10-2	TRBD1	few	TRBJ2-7	CASTTGQVNSYEQYF	TGCGCCAGCACCACGGGACAGGTTAACTCCTACGAGCAGTACTTC
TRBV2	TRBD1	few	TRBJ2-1	CASSGTGRNNEQFF	TGTGCCAGCAGCGGGACAGGGAGAAACAATGAGCAGTTCTTC
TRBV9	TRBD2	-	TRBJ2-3	CASNVTGLAGDTQYF	TGTGCTAGCAACGTAACTGGACTAGCGGGAGATACGCAGTATTTT
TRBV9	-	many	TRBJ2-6	CASSVGNRDGNVLTF	TGTGCCAGCAGCGTAGGAAACCGAGACGGCAACGTCCTGACTTTC
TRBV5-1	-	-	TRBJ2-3	CASSYYPGQDTQYF	TGCGCCAGCAGCTACTACCCGGGCCAAGATACGCAGTATTTT
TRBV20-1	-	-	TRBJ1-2	CSARGNAAATFGYTF	TGCAGTGCTAGAGGTAACGCGGCAGCAACTTTCGGCTACACCTTC
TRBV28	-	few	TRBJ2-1	CASSTPSAGAYNEQFF	TGTGCCAGCAGTACCCCCTCGGCAGGGGCGTACAATGAGCAGTTCTTC
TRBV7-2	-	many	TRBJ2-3	CASNPDRYTDTQYF	TGTGCCAGCAACCCCGACAGATACACAGATACGCAGTATTTT
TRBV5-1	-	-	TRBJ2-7	CASSLPSGTEAYEQYF	TGCGCCAGCAGCTTGCCTTCGGGAACGGAGGCCTACGAGCAGTACTTC
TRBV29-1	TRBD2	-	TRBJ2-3	CSATSGSLRDTQYF	TGCAGCGCCACTAGCGGGTCCTTGCGCGATACGCAGTATTTT
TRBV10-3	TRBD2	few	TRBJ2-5	CAIRQAGGQETQYF	TGTGCCATCAGACAAGCGGGAGGCCAAGAGACCCAGTACTTC
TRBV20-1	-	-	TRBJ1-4	CSARGPSRQLFF	TGCAGTGCTAGAGGGCCCTCCCGACAACTGTTTTTT
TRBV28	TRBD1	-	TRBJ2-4	CASSTGTVTNIQYF	TGTGCCAGCAGCACCGGGACAGTGACAAACATTCAGTACTTC
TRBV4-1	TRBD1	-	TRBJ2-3	CASSQEGTGARTDTQYF	TGCGCCAGCAGCCAAGAGGGGACAGGGGCGAGAACAGATACGCAGTATTTT
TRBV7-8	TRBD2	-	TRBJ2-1	CASTKDGGNSYNEQFF	TGTGCCAGCACCAAAGACGGGGGGAACTCCTACAATGAGCAGTTCTTC
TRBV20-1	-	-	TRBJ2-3	CSARDLPGSTDTQYF	TGCAGTGCTAGAGATCTGCCGGGGAGCACAGATACGCAGTATTTT
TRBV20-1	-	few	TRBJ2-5	CSAKWADETQYF	TGCAGTGCTAAGTGGGCGGATGAGACCCAGTACTTC
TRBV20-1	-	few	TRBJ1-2	CSASAGQGYTF	TGCAGTGCTAGTGCAGGGCAGGGCTACACCTTC
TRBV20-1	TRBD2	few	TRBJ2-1	CSAEGTSGSGSYNEQFF	TGCAGTGCGGAAGGGACTAGCGGGAGCGGCTCCTACAATGAGCAGTTCTTC
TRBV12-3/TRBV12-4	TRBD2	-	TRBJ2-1	CASWVGLAHNEQFF	TGCGCCAGCTGGGTGGGACTAGCGCACAATGAGCAGTTCTTC
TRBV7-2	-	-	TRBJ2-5	CASALGPSQETQYF	TGTGCCAGCGCTCTCGGTCCTTCCCAAGAGACCCAGTACTTC
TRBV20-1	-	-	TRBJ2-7	CSARGDITYEQYF	TGCAGTGCTAGAGGAGACATAACCTACGAGCAGTACTTC
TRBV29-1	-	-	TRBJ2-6	CSVGGIGTNVLTF	TGCAGCGTTGGGGGTATAGGAACCAACGTCCTGACTTTC
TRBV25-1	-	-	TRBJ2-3	CASSETGPGTDTQYF	TGTGCCAGCAGTGAAACAGGGCCCGGCACAGATACGCAGTATTTT